This TCR beta chain was sequenced during a study of blood T cell repertoires in COVID-19. Looked up from germline, CDR1 is MNHEY and CDR2 is SMNVEV (reference sequence). There are 16 residues in the CDR3. With 5 bases removed from V and 4 bases from J, the gap between germline ends came to 20 bases. Assay: immunoSEQ multiplex PCR; the TCRdb copy retains only in-frame clones and omits some. Of tens of thousands of clones listed, around 90% were seen once; the top ten hold 9.5% to 13%. V usage is TRBV27 and J usage is TRBJ1-2; the D is unclear. The clonotype originates from a woman aged 40-49 years who had recovered from COVID-19. The sample taken for sequencing was PBMCs or T cells enriched from blood (not recorded which). CDR3: CASSTSVGVLFYGYTF. The DNA of the CDR3 is TGTGCCAGCAGTACCTCGGTGGGAGTCCTTTTCTATGGCTACACCTTC.